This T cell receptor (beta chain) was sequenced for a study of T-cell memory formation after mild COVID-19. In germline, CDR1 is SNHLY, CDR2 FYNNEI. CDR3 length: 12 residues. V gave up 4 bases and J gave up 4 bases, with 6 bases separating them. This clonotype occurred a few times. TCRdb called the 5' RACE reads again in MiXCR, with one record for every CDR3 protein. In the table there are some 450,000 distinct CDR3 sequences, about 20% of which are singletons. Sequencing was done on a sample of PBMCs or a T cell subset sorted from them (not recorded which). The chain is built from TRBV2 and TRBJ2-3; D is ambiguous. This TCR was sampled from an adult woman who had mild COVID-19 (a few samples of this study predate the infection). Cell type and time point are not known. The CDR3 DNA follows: TGTGCCAGCAGTGTAGAGCCAGATACGCAGTATTTT. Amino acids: CASSVEPDTQYF. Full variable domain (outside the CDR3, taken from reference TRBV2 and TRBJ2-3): EPEVTQTPSHQVTQMGQEVILRCVPISNHLYFYWYRQILGQKVEFLVSFYNNEISEKSEIFDDQFSVERPDGSNFTLKIRSTKLEDSAMYFCASSVEPDTQYFGPGTRLTVL.